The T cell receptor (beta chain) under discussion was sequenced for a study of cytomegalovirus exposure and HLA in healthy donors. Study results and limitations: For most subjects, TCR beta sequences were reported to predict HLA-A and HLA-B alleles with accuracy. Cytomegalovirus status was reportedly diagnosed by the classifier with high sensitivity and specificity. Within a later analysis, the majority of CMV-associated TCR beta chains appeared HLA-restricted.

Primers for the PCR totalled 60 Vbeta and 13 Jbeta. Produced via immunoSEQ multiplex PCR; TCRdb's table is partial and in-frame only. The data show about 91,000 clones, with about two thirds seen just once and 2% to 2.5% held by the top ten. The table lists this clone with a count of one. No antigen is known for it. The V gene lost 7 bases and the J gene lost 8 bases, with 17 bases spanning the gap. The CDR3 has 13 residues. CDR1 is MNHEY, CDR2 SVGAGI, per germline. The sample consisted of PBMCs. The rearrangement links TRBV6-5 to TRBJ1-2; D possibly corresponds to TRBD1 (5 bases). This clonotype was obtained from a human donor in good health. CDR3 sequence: CASTRGGAWGYTF. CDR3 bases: TGTGCCAGCACCAGAGGCGGGGCATGGGGCTACACCTTC.